Listed below are T cell receptor beta chains from one sample, sequenced in a study of PD-1 blockade in classical Hodgkin lymphoma. The repertoire was sequenced with immunoSEQ multiplex PCR; TCRdb's copy has only in-frame clones and lacks some. This table has 17,000 or so clones, about 90% appearing once. Sequenced sample: peripheral blood mononuclear cells (PBMCs). The receptor source for this set is a human donor with classical Hodgkin lymphoma. Each CDR3 is given without its conserved first and last residue.

TRBV10-3	TRBJ2-7	AISDVAGGTYEQY
TRBV30	TRBJ1-2	AWTTTGTAHGYT
TRBV6-1	TRBJ2-3	ASSDSPETTDTQY
TRBV11-3	TRBJ2-3	ASSLGLGTSTDTQY
TRBV7-9	TRBJ2-3	ASSSYSTDTQY
TRBV15	TRBJ1-2	ATSRDGGALYGYT
TRBV18	TRBJ1-4	ASSPVLTSYNEKLF
TRBV4-3	TRBJ2-1	ASSQDWTPPSVQF
TRBV7-9	TRBJ1-1	ASSFNTLNTEAF
TRBV30	TRBJ2-5	AWSPGTEETQY
TRBV10-3	TRBJ2-5	AISRTGARTQY
TRBV5-4	TRBJ2-7	ASSISGTGSHEQY
TRBV6-5	TRBJ1-2	ASSYLDRIYGYT
TRBV5-8	TRBJ1-1	ASSPGQPIKNTEAF
TRBV30	TRBJ2-1	AWSGGLGAYNEQF
TRBV5-1	TRBJ2-5	ASSSQETQY
TRBV28	TRBJ2-7	ASSAPTSGGPYEQY
TRBV2	TRBJ2-7	ASSRVYEQY
TRBV28	TRBJ2-3	ASSLAGEGTDTQY
TRBV18	TRBJ1-4	ASSRRGTNEKLF
TRBV9	TRBJ2-1	ASSPRPLEGEQF
TRBV19	TRBJ2-3	ASSILGRRATDTQY
TRBV7-2	TRBJ2-7	ASSLPLAGGPLRTEQY
TRBV5-1	TRBJ1-5	ASSPGQGNQPQH
TRBV7-2	TRBJ1-3	ASSLDTGGWTGNTIY
TRBV4-3	TRBJ2-2	ASSWGVGGELF
TRBV2	TRBJ2-5	ASSASPTGDWKTQY
TRBV28	TRBJ1-5	ASSRHSSNQPQH
TRBV7-3	TRBJ2-5	ASSLGRERETQY
TRBV28	TRBJ2-3	ASIGHPGDTQY
TRBV23-1	TRBJ1-5	ASSLLGRGRNRNQPQH
TRBV2	TRBJ2-4	ASSGSSGKNIQY
TRBV28	TRBJ1-2	ASSLDDRVGYT
TRBV5-6	TRBJ2-5	ASSLDRVQETQY
TRBV5-1	TRBJ2-7	ASSFTGAPYEQY
TRBV4-3	TRBJ1-1	ASSQDGAGRVNTEAF
TRBV28	TRBJ2-3	ASSLRPRSDTQY
TRBV19	TRBJ2-7	ASSNQGAHEQY
TRBV10-3	TRBJ1-5	AISETPHQPQH
TRBV5-1	TRBJ2-7	ASSQGQASYEQY
TRBV11-2	TRBJ1-2	ASSLDTNGYGYT
TRBV5-1	TRBJ2-3	ASSYDRGKQLATDTQY
TRBV11-3	TRBJ2-3	ASSLGQKETDTQY
TRBV6-5	TRBJ1-3	ASSYDRYSGNTIY
TRBV6-4	TRBJ2-2	ASSKTLGQGNSGELF
TRBV6-6	TRBJ2-3	ASRGRAQY